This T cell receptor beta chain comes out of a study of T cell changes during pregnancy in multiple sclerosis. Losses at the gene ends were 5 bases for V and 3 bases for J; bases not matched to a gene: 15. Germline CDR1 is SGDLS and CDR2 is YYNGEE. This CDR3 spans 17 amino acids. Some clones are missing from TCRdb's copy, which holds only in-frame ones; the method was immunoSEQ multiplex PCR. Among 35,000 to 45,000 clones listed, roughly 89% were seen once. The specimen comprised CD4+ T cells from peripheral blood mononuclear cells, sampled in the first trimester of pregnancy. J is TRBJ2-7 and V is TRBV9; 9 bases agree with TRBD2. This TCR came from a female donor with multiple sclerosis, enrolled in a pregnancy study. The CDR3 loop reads CASSLGLAGHTFYEQYF. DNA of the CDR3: TGTGCCAGCAGTCTGGGGCTAGCGGGGCACACATTCTACGAGCAGTACTTC.